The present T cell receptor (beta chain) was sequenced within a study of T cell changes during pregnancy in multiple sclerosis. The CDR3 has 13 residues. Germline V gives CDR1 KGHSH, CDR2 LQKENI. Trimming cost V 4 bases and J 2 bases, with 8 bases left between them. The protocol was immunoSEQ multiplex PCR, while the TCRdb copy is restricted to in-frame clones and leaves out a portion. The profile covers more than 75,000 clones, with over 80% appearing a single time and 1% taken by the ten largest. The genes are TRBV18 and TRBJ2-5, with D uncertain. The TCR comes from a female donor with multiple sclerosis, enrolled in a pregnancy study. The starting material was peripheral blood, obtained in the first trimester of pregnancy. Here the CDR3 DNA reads TGTGCCAGCTCACTAGAACGTCAAGAGACCCAGTACTTC. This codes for CASSLERQETQYF.